These T cell receptor beta chains were read from a single sample in a study of vaccination and CD4 T cells after COVID-19. A single record per CDR3 protein comes from TCRdb applying MiXCR to the PCR reads. The repertoire holds under 20,000 distinct CDR3 sequences, around 50% seen once, with approximately 7.5% in the top ten. These receptors' antigens are unknown. The sample was CD4+ T cells from blood, cultured in vitro. The receptors shown here come from a human donor who had recovered from COVID-19. Each CDR3 is given with its conserved first and last residue. D genes are given only for firm matches. Size is stated for part of the rows, as once, few or many counts, or as a class when the clone is expanded.

size: .; D: .; length: 16; J: TRBJ1-3; V: TRBV12-3/TRBV12-4; CDR3: CASSPGVSSNGNTIYF; DNA: TGTGCCAGCAGTCCTGGGGTCTCATCTAATGGAAACACCATATATTTT
size: .; D: TRBD1; length: 15; J: TRBJ2-3; V: TRBV7-3; CDR3: CASSFSGQGFDTQYF; DNA: TGTGCCAGCAGCTTTTCCGGACAGGGGTTTGATACGCAGTATTTT
size: .; D: .; length: 14; J: TRBJ1-4; V: TRBV7-8; CDR3: CASSPTGTRGKLFF; DNA: TGTGCCAGCAGCCCTACAGGGACGAGGGGAAAACTGTTTTTT
size: .; D: .; length: 14; J: TRBJ2-2; V: TRBV6-5; CDR3: CASSYVRGTGELFF; DNA: TGTGCCAGCAGTTACGTTAGGGGCACCGGGGAGCTGTTTTTT
size: .; D: .; length: 12; J: TRBJ1-5; V: TRBV28; CDR3: CASSTAGKPQHF; DNA: TGTGCCAGCAGCACAGCGGGAAAGCCCCAGCATTTT
size: few; D: .; length: 14; J: TRBJ2-3; V: TRBV7-2; CDR3: CASSSRQSTDTQYF; DNA: TGTGCCAGCAGCTCTCGACAGTCCACAGATACGCAGTATTTT
size: .; D: TRBD1; length: 15; J: TRBJ2-2; V: TRBV20-1; CDR3: CSASDRGANTGELFF; DNA: TGCAGTGCTAGTGACAGGGGCGCGAACACCGGGGAGCTGTTTTTT
size: .; D: .; length: 15; J: TRBJ2-1; V: TRBV12-3/TRBV12-4; CDR3: CASSSSLVGSGEQFF; DNA: TGTGCCAGCAGTTCATCGTTAGTGGGGTCTGGTGAGCAGTTCTTC
size: .; D: .; length: 17; J: TRBJ2-2; V: TRBV20-1; CDR3: CSARSHSGALNTGELFF; DNA: TGCAGTGCTAGATCCCACTCGGGGGCACTGAACACCGGGGAGCTGTTTTTT
size: .; D: .; length: 14; J: TRBJ2-2; V: TRBV19; CDR3: CASTAGAETGELFF; DNA: TGTGCCAGTACTGCAGGGGCAGAGACCGGGGAGCTGTTTTTT
size: .; D: .; length: 18; J: TRBJ2-7; V: TRBV20-1; CDR3: CSAPSPPTGRGTTYEQYF; DNA: TGCAGTGCTCCCAGCCCCCCGACAGGTAGGGGGACCACCTACGAGCAGTACTTC
size: .; D: .; length: 14; J: TRBJ1-5; V: TRBV6-2/TRBV6-3; CDR3: CASSYSGGGQPQHF; DNA: TGTGCCAGCAGTTACTCAGGTGGTGGGCAGCCCCAGCATTTT
size: .; D: .; length: 13; J: TRBJ1-1; V: TRBV10-3; CDR3: CAIRGGENTEAFF; DNA: TGTGCCATCCGGGGGGGAGAGAACACTGAAGCTTTCTTT